These 21 T cell receptor beta chains came from one sample sequenced in a study of blood T cell repertoires in COVID-19. The protocol was immunoSEQ multiplex PCR, while the TCRdb copy is restricted to in-frame clones and leaves out a portion. The profile shows about 310,000 clones, nearly 90% of them singletons. The sample was PBMCs or T cells enriched from blood (not recorded which). The receptors were sampled from a woman aged 18 to 35 with acute COVID-19.

V and J are TRBV5-1 and TRBJ1-3, with 8 bases matching TRBD1. The CDR3 covers 17 residues. Germline CDR1 reads SGHRS; CDR2 reads YFSETQ. Germline trimming cut 2 bases from V and 0 bases from J; bases unmatched to any gene: 7. This CDR3 reads CASSFTGGALSGNTIYF. The CDR3 DNA follows: TGCGCCAGCAGCTTTACAGGGGGAGCCCTCTCTGGAAACACCATATATTTT. The complete variable domain, with remaining parts taken from reference TRBV5-1 and TRBJ1-3, reads KAGVTQTPRYLIKTRGQQVTLSCSPISGHRSVSWYQQTPGQGLQFLFEYFSETQRNKGNFPGRFSGRQFSNSRSEMNVSTLELGDSALYLCASSFTGGALSGNTIYFGEGSWLTVV.

The chain uses TRBV19 and TRBJ1-4; 7 nucleotides line up with TRBD1. CDR3 length: 15 residues. The V segment lost 6 bases and the J segment 4 bases; nucleotides outside the gene matches: 8. Germline V gives CDR1 LNHDA, CDR2 SQIVND (reference sequence). The CDR3 reads CASRPTGEDNEKLFF. CDR3 nucleotide sequence: TGTGCCAGTAGACCTACAGGGGAAGATAATGAAAAACTGTTTTTT.

The chain links TRBV25-1 to TRBJ2-7; 8 nucleotides line up with TRBD1. CDR3 length equals 15 residues. Per germline, CDR1 MGHDK and CDR2 SYGVNS. CDR3 DNA: TGTGCTCCTCACCAGGACAGGGCGACATCCTACGAGCAGTACTTC. Its translation: CAPHQDRATSYEQYF.

This clone has just a few counts. The J gene is TRBJ1-2, the V gene TRBV19, with 7 bases fitting TRBD1. The J segment lost 12 bases and the V segment lost 0 bases, leaving 10 bases of the junction unmatched. In germline, CDR1 is LNHDA, CDR2 SQIVND (reference sequence). The CDR3 length is 14 residues. The CDR3 nucleotides read TGTGCCAGTAGTATAGAGACAGGGAGCCGACGTAACACCTTC. It translates to CASSIETGSRRNTF.

The chain recombines TRBV7-3 with TRBJ2-2, with 11 positions matching TRBD1. The J segment lost 5 bases and the V segment lost 6 bases, leaving 2 bases of the junction unmatched. Germline CDR1 is SGHTA and CDR2 is FQGTGA. This CDR3 contains 14 residues. The CDR3 is CASRGTGGTGELFF. The CDR3 DNA reads as TGTGCCAGCAGAGGGACAGGGGGAACCGGGGAGCTGTTTTTT.

The chain combines TRBV11-2 with TRBJ1-1; 8 nucleotides line up with TRBD1. The germline V gene has CDR1 SGHAT and CDR2 FQNNGV. This CDR3 is built from 17 residues. V dropped 2 bases and J dropped 3; count of bases not matched to a gene: 11. The CDR3 DNA reads TGTGCCAGCAGCTTAATTGGCAGGGGGCGATTAGACACTGAAGCTTTCTTT. Translation gives CASSLIGRGRLDTEAFF.

The rearrangement joins TRBV18 to TRBJ1-2, with a possible D match to TRBD1 (5 bases). This CDR3 spans 16 amino acids. V gave up 3 bases and J gave up 4 bases, with 18 bases separating them. Germline V gene sequence: CDR1 KGHSH, CDR2 LQKENI. CDR3: CASSPGTGADFYGYTF. DNA for the CDR3: TGTGCCAGCTCACCGGGAACAGGAGCAGACTTCTATGGCTACACCTTC.

The rearrangement links TRBV27 to TRBJ1-5, with a weak D call TRBD1 (5 bases). CDR1 and CDR2 from the germline V gene are MNHEY and SMNVEV (reference sequence). This CDR3 has 15 residues. Trimming left V 2 bases short and J 6 bases short, with 14 bases between. CDR3 nucleotides: TGTGCCAGCAGTTTACGTACCGGGGGGGGTCAGCCCCAGCATTTT. Amino acids: CASSLRTGGGQPQHF.

This sequence joins TRBV19 and TRBJ2-5; 9 bases map to TRBD1. The V and J ends lost 4 bases and 2 bases, in that order; junction bases with no gene match: 5. CDR3 size: 15 residues. Germline lookup yields CDR1 LNHDA and CDR2 SQIVND (reference sequence). CDR3 nucleotides: TGTGCCAGTAGTACGGGACAGGGATTGCAAGAGACCCAGTACTTC. Protein: CASSTGQGLQETQYF.

The gene calls are TRBV7-2 and TRBJ2-1; D perhaps matches TRBD2 (6 bases). Germline lookup yields CDR1 SGHTA and CDR2 FQGNSA. The V and J ends lost 5 bases and 4 bases respectively, with 18 bases between them. The CDR3 has 16 residues. CDR3 coding DNA: TGTGCCAGCAGCATAAAGTCCGGGACTTTATACAATGAGCAGTTCTTC. It translates to CASSIKSGTLYNEQFF.

The chain joins TRBV9 to TRBJ2-1, with D possibly TRBD1 on 5 matching bases. This CDR3 region has 16 residues. V lost 2 bases, J lost 4 bases, and 16 bases lay in between. Germline assignment: CDR1 SGDLS and CDR2 YYNGEE. CDR3 region: CASSVSSNRGYNEQFF. The CDR3 region has the DNA TGTGCCAGCAGCGTGTCATCGAATAGGGGTTACAATGAGCAGTTCTTC. Combining the CDR3 with reference TRBV9 and TRBJ2-1 gives the whole variable domain DSGVTQTPKHLITATGQRVTLRCSPRSGDLSVYWYQQSLDQGLQFLIQYYNGEERAKGNILERFSAQQFPDLHSELNLSSLELGDSALYFCASSVSSNRGYNEQFFGPGTRLTVL.

This clone was recorded only once. The V and J genes are TRBV6-4 and TRBJ2-7, with 7 bases fitting TRBD2. CDR1 is MRHNA, CDR2 SNTAGT, per germline. The CDR3 totals 14 residues. V was clipped by 4 bases and J by 1 base; unmatched bases: 4. The CDR3 bases are TGTGCCAGCAGTGTCGACGGGGGGTCCTACGAGCAGTACTTC. Protein sequence: CASSVDGGSYEQYF.

This clone occurred a few times. J is TRBJ2-7 and V is TRBV2; D unresolved. The V gene lost 4 bases and the J gene lost 7 bases, with 8 bases spanning the gap. This CDR3 contains 11 residues. Germline CDR1 SNHLY, CDR2 FYNNEI. CDR3 region: CASSGTWEQYF. The CDR3 DNA reads as TGTGCCAGCAGTGGTACTTGGGAGCAGTACTTC.

In nucleotides, the CDR3 is TGCGCCAGCAGCTTACAGCTCTCTGGGGCCAACGTCCTGACTTTC. Residues: CASSLQLSGANVLTF. This chain joins TRBV5-1 and TRBJ2-6; D is unresolved. This CDR3 comprises 15 residues. Germline V gene data show CDR1 as SGHRS and CDR2 as YFSETQ. V dropped 2 bases and J dropped 0 bases, with 6 bases sitting between them.

This rearrangement joins TRBV7-6 to TRBJ2-1, with 7 nucleotides matching TRBD2. Germline values: CDR1 SGHVS, CDR2 FNYEAQ. J lost 2 bases, V lost 5 bases, and 9 bases had no gene match. There are 16 residues in the CDR3. CDR3 sequence: CASSALKSGAYNEQFF. CDR3 nucleotide sequence: TGTGCCAGCAGCGCCCTAAAGAGCGGGGCCTACAATGAGCAGTTCTTC.

The chain links TRBV5-1 to TRBJ2-6; a weak D match, TRBD1 (6 bases). Trimming left V 7 bases short and J 3 bases short, with 26 bases between. The CDR3 consists of 19 residues. Germline CDR1 and CDR2: SGHRS and YFSETQ. CDR3 residues: CASDLGTLPYIDGANVLTF. CDR3 in DNA: TGCGCCAGCGACCTAGGGACATTACCTTATATAGATGGGGCCAACGTCCTGACTTTC.

V gene TRBV29-1 combines with J gene TRBJ1-1; 8 bases are a match to TRBD1. The CDR3 loop spans 13 amino acids. With 7 bases clipped from V and 1 base from J, the junction kept 5 bases outside the gene matches. Germline CDR1 SQVTM, CDR2 ANQGSEA. CDR3 region: CSGHGTGNTEAFF. In DNA form, the CDR3 reads TGCAGCGGTCACGGGACAGGGAACACTGAAGCTTTCTTT. The variable domain in full, with the rest retrieved from reference TRBV29-1 and TRBJ1-1, is SAVISQKPSRDICQRGTSLTIQCQVDSQVTMMFWYRQQPGQSLTLIATANQGSEATYESGFVIDKFPISRPNLTFSTLTVSNMSPEDSSIYLCSGHGTGNTEAFFGQGTRLTVV.

This clone was seen a single time. The chain uses TRBV19 and TRBJ2-3, with TRBD2 matching 9 bases. The CDR3 is 17 amino acids. Germline V lookup: CDR1 LNHDA, CDR2 SQIVND (reference sequence). V shed 4 bases, J shed 5 bases, and the junction held 13 bases outside the gene matches. The CDR3 DNA reads TGTGCCAGTAGTAGGGCGATAGCGGGAGTTCTGGAAGATACGCAGTATTTT. It yields the protein CASSRAIAGVLEDTQYF.

This clone was observed at least ten times. The V call is TRBV24-1, the J call TRBJ2-7; 7 nucleotides match TRBD1. The CDR3 totals 12 residues. V shed 9 bases, J shed 4 bases, and the junction held 5 bases outside the gene matches. Germline values: CDR1 KGHDR, CDR2 SFDVKD. The CDR3 loop reads CATGTDTYEQYF. DNA of the CDR3: TGTGCCACCGGGACAGATACTTACGAGCAGTACTTC.

CDR3 residues: CASSSTRTGNGEQYF. In DNA, the CDR3 is TGTGCCAGTAGTAGTACTCGGACAGGGAACGGCGAGCAGTACTTC. The chain has TRBV19 and TRBJ2-7; 8 bases are a match to TRBD1. With 4 bases clipped from V and 6 bases from J, the junction kept 11 bases outside the gene matches. This CDR3 has 15 amino acids. Looked up from germline, CDR1 is LNHDA and CDR2 is SQIVND (reference sequence).

As regards this clone: At the DNA level, this CDR3 is encoded by other sequences in the same sample as well. This chain links TRBV5-4 with TRBJ1-5; D is unresolved. The CDR3 consists of 13 residues. Trimming shortened V by 0 bases and J by 2 bases, and 3 bases separated the two germline ends. Germline V lookup: CDR1 SGHNT, CDR2 YYREEE (reference sequence). The CDR3 nucleotides are TGTGCCAGCAGCTTGGCGGGCAATCAGCCCCAGCATTTT. Amino acids: CASSLAGNQPQHF.